This TCR beta chain derives from a study of early T cells in non-severe SARS-CoV-2 infection. Individual cDNA molecules each received unique molecular identifiers attached to them. TCRdb ran MiXCR on the 5' RACE reads and lists one entry per CDR3 protein. Of approximately 65,000 distinct CDR3 sequences detected, about 13% appear once; the ten largest clones hold more than 12%. CDR1 and CDR2 from the germline V gene are LGHNA and YSLEER. V dropped 3 bases and J dropped 11; count of bases not matched to a gene: 13. CDR3 length equals 14 residues. The gene calls are TRBV4-3 and TRBJ2-7; 7 positions match TRBD1. This TCR derives from an adult who was a healthcare worker with PCR-confirmed SARS-CoV-2 infection or an uninfected control (not recorded which). The sample was whole blood. In nucleotides, the CDR3 is TGCGCCAGCAGCCAGGATCGACGGGCCGGGACAGAGTACTTC. As protein: CASSQDRRAGTEYF.